The rows below give T cell receptor beta chains drawn from one sample of a study of T cell responses to AZD1222 COVID-19 vaccine. Assay: immunoSEQ multiplex PCR; the TCRdb copy retains only in-frame clones and omits some. The table shows 150,000 to 180,000 clones, with 90% occurring only once. The specimen was peripheral blood, collected on day 0 of AZD1222 vaccination. The receptors shown here come from an adult in good health. CDR3s include the opening cysteine and the closing phenylalanine or tryptophan. Fields, in order: V gene, clone size, D gene, J gene, CDR3 DNA, CDR3 protein. A D gene is named only where the DNA matches it firmly. Not every row has a clone size; where given, it reads once, few, many or a size class.

TRBV2	-	-	TRBJ1-6	TGTGCCAGCAGACAGGGTACCCCCATTACGAATTCACCCCTCCACTTT	CASRQGTPITNSPLHF
TRBV6-5	-	-	TRBJ1-3	TGTGCCAGCAGTTACAGGGGCTCTGGAAACACCATATATTTT	CASSYRGSGNTIYF
TRBV5-1	-	TRBD1	TRBJ1-4	TGCGCCAGCACCGACGGGACAGCTAATGAAAAACTGTTTTTT	CASTDGTANEKLFF
TRBV7-3	-	-	TRBJ1-1	TGTGCCAGCAGCTTAACCGTATACACTGAAGCTTTCTTT	CASSLTVYTEAFF
TRBV6-2/TRBV6-3	-	-	TRBJ2-3	TGTGCCAGCAGTCGCGGAAGACCCACAGATACGCAGTATTTT	CASSRGRPTDTQYF
TRBV27	few	TRBD2	TRBJ2-7	TGTGCCAGCAGTCCACTGACTAGCGGGATATCCGCCGAGCAGTACTTC	CASSPLTSGISAEQYF
TRBV19	-	-	TRBJ1-5	TGTGCCAGTAGTGGGGAGGGCGAGCCGAATCAGCCCCAGCATTTT	CASSGEGEPNQPQHF
TRBV15	-	-	TRBJ1-5	TGTGCCACCAGCAGAGATCTAGAAGGACGTATTAGCAATCAGCCCCAGCATTTT	CATSRDLEGRISNQPQHF
TRBV10-3	-	TRBD2	TRBJ2-1	TGTGCCATCAGTGAGTCGGAGCGGGGGTACAATGAGCAGTTCTTC	CAISESERGYNEQFF
TRBV5-1	-	-	TRBJ2-3	TGCGCCAGCAGCTTCTTTCCGGGGGGCACAGATACGCAGTATTTT	CASSFFPGGTDTQYF
TRBV2	-	TRBD1	TRBJ2-2	TGTGCCAGCAGTGAAGCCCTCGGACAGGGGGCTTTAACCGGGGAGCTGTTTTTT	CASSEALGQGALTGELFF
TRBV28	-	TRBD1	TRBJ1-5	TGTGCCAGCAGACCCGCCGGGACAGGGAACAATCAGCCCCAGCATTTT	CASRPAGTGNNQPQHF
TRBV28	-	-	TRBJ1-1	TGTGCCAGCAGTTACCACGGGGGAACTGAAGCTTTCTTT	CASSYHGGTEAFF
TRBV27	-	TRBD2	TRBJ2-1	TGTGCCAGCAGTCCCGGGACTAGCGGGTCCGATGAGCAGTTCTTC	CASSPGTSGSDEQFF
TRBV11-1	once	-	TRBJ1-1	TGTGCCAGCAGCTTAGCGTGGCAGGGAGGAGGTGAAGCTTTCTTT	CASSLAWQGGGEAFF
TRBV27	-	-	TRBJ2-1	TGTGCCAGCGTCCGGCGGAGCGGGTCCTACAATGAGCAGTTCTTC	CASVRRSGSYNEQFF
TRBV7-8	-	-	TRBJ1-1	TGTGCCAGCAGCTTAGGGGGGCTTGGCACTGAAGCTTTCTTT	CASSLGGLGTEAFF
TRBV7-9	once	-	TRBJ1-2	TGTGCCAGCAGCCCTTTAACTTCCACGACAGGAAACTATGGCTACACCTTC	CASSPLTSTTGNYGYTF
TRBV27	-	TRBD1	TRBJ1-2	TGTGCCAGCAGTCTAACCCGACAGGGAGGTCCTGGCTACACCTTC	CASSLTRQGGPGYTF
TRBV28	once	TRBD2	TRBJ2-1	TGTGCCAGCAGCCTTAGCGGGATCTCCTACAATGAGCAGTTCTTC	CASSLSGISYNEQFF
TRBV7-9	-	-	TRBJ1-3	TGTGCCAGCAGCTTAGCGGGGGGCAGCTCTGGAAACACCATATATTTT	CASSLAGGSSGNTIYF
TRBV7-2	-	-	TRBJ2-2	TGTGCCAGCAGCTTAGAAGCAGGTTCACTCACCGGGGAGCTGTTTTTT	CASSLEAGSLTGELFF
TRBV27	-	TRBD1	TRBJ1-1	TGTGCCAGCAGTCCCCGGACAGGGTTCAACACTGAAGCTTTCTTT	CASSPRTGFNTEAFF
TRBV27	-	-	TRBJ1-6	TGTGCCAGCAGTTTATGGAAAAATTCACCCCTCCACTTT	CASSLWKNSPLHF
TRBV6-1	-	TRBD1	TRBJ1-5	TGTGCCAGCAGTGTATTGACAGGGGTGGCAAATCAGCCCCAGCATTTT	CASSVLTGVANQPQHF
TRBV7-9	-	TRBD1	TRBJ2-7	TGTGCCAGCAGCCAGGACAGGTTCGGGTCCTACGAGCAGTACTTC	CASSQDRFGSYEQYF
TRBV6-5	-	TRBD1	TRBJ1-2	TGTGCCAGCAGTTCCTCGGGACAGGGTCGCAGGGGCTACACCTTC	CASSSSGQGRRGYTF
TRBV9	once	TRBD2	TRBJ2-3	TGTGCCAGCAGCGCCAACCCCTCTAGGGGAGGGTGGACGCAGTATTTT	CASSANPSRGGWTQYF
TRBV28	-	-	TRBJ2-7	TGTGCCAGCAGTTTATCTTCCTACGAGCAGTACTTC	CASSLSSYEQYF
TRBV19	few	TRBD2	TRBJ2-3	TGTGCCAGCATACCCGGGACTAGCGGGAGCACAGATACGCAGTATTTT	CASIPGTSGSTDTQYF
TRBV27	-	-	TRBJ1-6	TGTGCCAGCAAAATTGACAGTTTTAATTCACCCCTCCACTTT	CASKIDSFNSPLHF
TRBV4-3	-	-	TRBJ1-6	TGCGCCAGCAGCCATCACGGGACTCTAGGAAATTCACCCCTCCACTTT	CASSHHGTLGNSPLHF
TRBV11-2	once	TRBD2	TRBJ2-1	TGTGCCAGCAACGGAATATGGACTAGCGGGTACAATGAGCAGTTCTTC	CASNGIWTSGYNEQFF
TRBV12-3/TRBV12-4	-	TRBD1	TRBJ1-2	TGTGCCAGCAGTCAGACAGGGGCCTATGGCTACACCTTC	CASSQTGAYGYTF
TRBV5-1	-	TRBD2	TRBJ2-1	TGCGCCAGCAGCTTGGGACTAGCGGGAGGGCCGCTTTACAATGAGCAGTTCTTC	CASSLGLAGGPLYNEQFF
TRBV7-6	-	-	TRBJ2-2	TGTGCCAGCAGCTTAGTTCCGCAGGGAGGCACCGGGGAGCTGTTTTTT	CASSLVPQGGTGELFF
TRBV19	-	-	TRBJ1-5	TGTGCCAGTCACAGTTACAATCAGCCCCAGCATTTT	CASHSYNQPQHF
TRBV27	-	TRBD2	TRBJ2-7	TGTGCCAGCAGTTTATCGATGCTAGCGGGAGGTACCTCCTACGAGCAGTACTTC	CASSLSMLAGGTSYEQYF
TRBV7-7	once	TRBD2	TRBJ2-7	TGTGCTAGCAGCTTAGGTCTTAGCGGGACTAACGAGCAGTACTTC	CASSLGLSGTNEQYF
TRBV5-4	-	-	TRBJ2-5	TGTGCCAGCAGCTCCCGGGACCCCAGAGTCGGGGAGACCCAGTACTTC	CASSSRDPRVGETQYF
TRBV6-5	once	-	TRBJ2-7	TGTGCCAGCCCCTTGATCGGGACGGGAACCTACGAGCAGTACTTC	CASPLIGTGTYEQYF
TRBV27	-	TRBD1	TRBJ2-4	TGTGCCAGCAGTTTAGATGGACAGGGAAAAAACATTCAGTACTTC	CASSLDGQGKNIQYF
TRBV28	once	TRBD2	TRBJ2-2	TGTGCCAGCCAACCCGGGACTAGCGGGAGGGCATACTTTAACACCGGGGAGCTGTTTTTT	CASQPGTSGRAYFNTGELFF
TRBV27	-	TRBD2	TRBJ2-7	TGTGCCAGCAGTGCGCAACTAGCGACAATCTACGAGCAGTACTTC	CASSAQLATIYEQYF
TRBV18	few	-	TRBJ1-5	TGTGCCAGCTTACAGGGCCTAGGACAGCCCCAGCATTTT	CASLQGLGQPQHF
TRBV25-1	once	TRBD2	TRBJ2-1	TGTGCCAGCAGTCTAGCGGGAGGGCGCAATGAGCAGTTCTTC	CASSLAGGRNEQFF
TRBV27	-	-	TRBJ2-7	TGTGCCAGCAGTTTATCGAAGTACAGGGTCGAGCAGTACTTC	CASSLSKYRVEQYF
TRBV19	-	-	TRBJ2-7	TGTGCCAGTAGCGACTCCTACGAGCAGTACTTC	CASSDSYEQYF
TRBV3-1/TRBV3-2	few	-	TRBJ1-2	TGTGCCAGCAGCCAATTGGACAGCGACCGCGGTGGCTACACCTTC	CASSQLDSDRGGYTF
TRBV28	-	-	TRBJ2-1	TGTGCCAGCCGGAGGGGGCGCGAGATCAATGAGCAGTTCTTC	CASRRGREINEQFF
TRBV6-2/TRBV6-3	-	TRBD1	TRBJ1-5	TGTGCCAGCAGTTACTCGACAGGGGGCATTATTGGAAATCAGCCCCAGCATTTT	CASSYSTGGIIGNQPQHF
TRBV6-1	-	-	TRBJ1-5	TGTGCCAGCAGTGAAAGTAGAGATGCGGGGGCAGGTCAGCCCCAGCATTTT	CASSESRDAGAGQPQHF
TRBV25-1	-	-	TRBJ1-1	TGTGCCAGCATAGACGACGGCTACACTGAAGCTTTCTTT	CASIDDGYTEAFF